The T cell receptor beta chain described here comes from a study of shared clonotypes between healthy human individuals. General study points: Only blood samples were collected, and tissue repertoires likely differ.

A split of CD4+ cells into CD45RA+ naive and CD45RA-negative memory subsets was performed. Comments on this clone: Its antigen remains unidentified.

V lost 4 bases to trimming and J lost 5 bases, with 11 bases between them. The CDR3 runs 13 residues. Germline values: CDR1 GTSNPN, CDR2 SVGIG (reference sequence). Measured with immunoSEQ multiplex PCR; TCRdb has only the in-frame clones, and not every one. In the table there are a few million clones, 95% of which are singletons. The origin of this receptor is a man between 18 and 35 years old in good health. This rearrangement joins TRBV30 to TRBJ1-4; a possible D gene is TRBD1 (6 bases). Sequenced material: naive CD4+ T cells sorted from blood. Subset given: CD45RA+ positively selected. CDR3 DNA sequence: TGTGCCTGGAATGAGGGGGGCAATGAAAAACTGTTTTTT. Protein product: CAWNEGGNEKLFF. The full variable domain, its missing parts supplied by reference TRBV30 and TRBJ1-4, is SQTIHQWPATLVQPVGSPLSLECTVEGTSNPNLYWYRQAAGRGLQLLFYSVGIGQISSEVPQNLSASRPQDRQFILSSKKLLLSDSGFYLCAWNEGGNEKLFFGSGTQLSVL.